The rows below give T cell receptor beta chains drawn from one sample of a study of cytomegalovirus exposure and HLA in healthy donors. TCRdb's table, derived via immunoSEQ multiplex PCR, lists solely in-frame clones and lacks some. There are fewer than 200,000 clones in the sample; approximately 78% occur only once, and around an eighth lies in the top ten. Sequencing input: PBMCs. The receptors were sampled from a woman younger than 45 in good health and CMV-seropositive. The conserved cysteine and the conserved F or W are not part of the CDR3 here. Rows may omit the clone size; those that give it use once, few, many or a size class.

V gene: TRBV10-1; clone size: NA; CDR3 protein: ASSPSGGGEQF
V gene: TRBV19; clone size: NA; CDR3 protein: AIGTGGQPQH
V gene: TRBV18; clone size: NA; CDR3 protein: ASSPPPHTYNEQF
V gene: TRBV2; clone size: NA; CDR3 protein: ASRHGLAGYNEQF
V gene: TRBV9; clone size: NA; CDR3 protein: ASSVELQGIGYT
V gene: TRBV27; clone size: NA; CDR3 protein: ASSFHLPTGSGNTIY
V gene: TRBV7-8; clone size: NA; CDR3 protein: ASSLISSRVHT
V gene: TRBV4-1; clone size: once; CDR3 protein: ASSQESGVFTEAF
V gene: TRBV5-1; clone size: NA; CDR3 protein: ASSLFRGADTEAF
V gene: TRBV20-1; clone size: NA; CDR3 protein: SAKLRDEQF
V gene: TRBV6-1; clone size: NA; CDR3 protein: ASSSQVQNTEAF
V gene: TRBV28; clone size: NA; CDR3 protein: ASSLSAGVFF
V gene: TRBV7-2; clone size: NA; CDR3 protein: ASSLTGYEQY
V gene: TRBV10-1; clone size: NA; CDR3 protein: ASSEASGFYNEQF
V gene: TRBV19; clone size: NA; CDR3 protein: ASLMRSEAF
V gene: TRBV7-9; clone size: NA; CDR3 protein: ASGLAGATYEQY
V gene: TRBV6-1; clone size: NA; CDR3 protein: ASRIYTEGGEKLF
V gene: TRBV7-8; clone size: NA; CDR3 protein: ASSPTRLAGHYNEQF
V gene: TRBV6-4; clone size: NA; CDR3 protein: ASSEMPEPVQETQY
V gene: TRBV30; clone size: few; CDR3 protein: AWSSGNTEAF
V gene: TRBV7-3; clone size: NA; CDR3 protein: ASSPRPGATYEQY
V gene: TRBV6-6; clone size: NA; CDR3 protein: ASTVDRVLFEAF
V gene: TRBV10-3; clone size: NA; CDR3 protein: AISSQGAPGELF
V gene: TRBV4-3; clone size: once; CDR3 protein: ASSQLGVQETQY
V gene: TRBV28; clone size: NA; CDR3 protein: ASSGDRRLGQPQH
V gene: TRBV28; clone size: NA; CDR3 protein: ASSLSVTGVGYT
V gene: TRBV4-1; clone size: NA; CDR3 protein: ASSQRGPGFSPNYGYT
V gene: TRBV7-9; clone size: once; CDR3 protein: ASSSGQGGVQETQY